The 19 T cell receptor beta chains given below trace back to one sample, sequenced in a study of blood T cell repertoires in COVID-19 (dated by TCRdb to 2018 to 2021). Libraries were constructed by the immunoSEQ multiplex PCR assay. In its TCRdb copy, this immuneACCESS table keeps in-frame sequences only and misses some clones. Where compared with another copy, unresolved V genes explain less than half of these, and the others have no known cause. The sample includes approximately 170,000 clones, with around 82% observed a single time. The leading ten clones occupy less than 4% of the sample. Sequenced: PBMCs or T cells enriched from blood (not recorded which). The origin of the receptors is a woman between 45 and 60 years old in a cohort exposed to, infected with or recovered from COVID-19 (not recorded which).

This clone was seen a handful of times. J is TRBJ1-2 and V is TRBV19; D gene ambiguous. V was shortened by 3 bases and J by 9 bases, with 14 bases between the two germline ends. The germline V gene has CDR1 LNHDA and CDR2 SQIVND (reference sequence). The CDR3 sequence is 13 residues long. The CDR3 nucleotides read TGTGCCAGTAGTATTCGGGGTTCTGGCAGCTACACCTTC. Translation: CASSIRGSGSYTF.

This rearrangement joins TRBV7-9 to TRBJ2-7, with no clear D. CDR3 size: 12 residues. Trimming pared 5 bases from V and 1 base from J, leaving 6 bases between. In germline, CDR1 is SEHNR, CDR2 FQNEAQ (reference sequence). CDR3 in amino acids: CASSRQSYEQYF. For the CDR3, the DNA is TGTGCCAGCAGCCGACAATCCTACGAGCAGTACTTC.

This clone was observed a single time. The same CDR3 arises from other DNA sequences in this sample as well. The chain employs TRBV5-1 and TRBJ1-2; 12 positions match TRBD1. The CDR3 extends over 16 amino acids. V lost 3 bases to trimming and J lost 0 bases; unmatched junction nucleotides: 3. Germline CDR1 and CDR2: SGHRS and YFSETQ. CDR3 nucleotides: TGCGCCAGCAGCTCGGGACAGGGGGCGTCTAACTATGGCTACACCTTC. This translates into CASSSGQGASNYGYTF.

V and J are TRBV18 and TRBJ2-4; D is undetermined. Germline V CDR1 and CDR2: KGHSH, LQKENI. CDR3 size: 15 residues. V was cut by 4 bases and J by 6 bases, with 16 bases left in between. CDR3 nucleotides: TGTGCCAGCTCACAACGAACAGAACAACCAAACATTCAGTACTTC. This gives the protein CASSQRTEQPNIQYF.

The CDR3 region is CASRRQLSTDTQYF. In DNA form, the CDR3 reads TGCGCCAGTAGAAGACAGCTTAGCACAGATACGCAGTATTTT. This chain uses TRBV5-1 with TRBJ2-3, with D perhaps TRBD1 (5 bases). Trimming cost V 8 bases and J 0 bases, with 13 bases left between them. The CDR3 totals 14 residues. Germline V CDR1 and CDR2: SGHRS, YFSETQ.

V usage is TRBV7-2 and J usage is TRBJ2-1, with TRBD1 identical over 7 bases. CDR1 is SGHTA and CDR2 is FQGNSA in the germline V gene. The V gene end was trimmed by 5 bases and the J gene end by 2 bases; junction bases not matched to a gene: 6. The CDR3 totals 15 residues. The CDR3 nucleotides read TGTGCCAGCAGCCAGACCGGGACAGCCTACAATGAGCAGTTCTTC. As protein: CASSQTGTAYNEQFF.

V gene TRBV28 combines with J gene TRBJ1-5; TRBD1 agrees at 8 bases. This CDR3 has 15 amino acids. J gave up 4 bases and V 3 bases, and 5 bases lay outside the gene matches. The V gene's germline CDR1 is MDHEN and CDR2 SYDVKM. The CDR3 region has the DNA TGTGCCAGCAGTTTGGAGGGACAGGATAATCAGCCCCAGCATTTT. It codes for CASSLEGQDNQPQHF.

This chain connects TRBV28 to TRBJ2-2, with TRBD2 as a possible D gene (5 bases). Between the trimmed V and J ends, which lost 3 bases and 1 base, there was a span of 12 bases. Germline V lookup: CDR1 MDHEN, CDR2 SYDVKM. The CDR3 covers 16 residues. The CDR3 here is CASSFKPRENTGELFF. As DNA, the CDR3 is TGTGCCAGCAGTTTCAAGCCCCGGGAGAACACCGGGGAGCTGTTTTTT.

The count of this clone is one. The genes are TRBV5-6 and TRBJ2-1, with a possible D match to TRBD2 (5 bases). Germline CDR1 SGHDT, CDR2 YYEEEE. Trimming removed 5 bases at V and 4 bases at J, with 16 bases between. This CDR3 has 15 amino acids. CDR3 DNA: TGTGCCAGCAGTTATGAGCGGAGACCTTACAATGAGCAGTTCTTC. Encoded protein: CASSYERRPYNEQFF. The full variable domain, completed using reference TRBV5-6 and TRBJ2-1, is DAGVTQSPTHLIKTRGQQVTLRCSPKSGHDTVSWYQQALGQGPQFIFQYYEEEERQRGNFPDRFSGHQFPNYSSELNVNALLLGDSALYLCASSYERRPYNEQFFGPGTRLTVL.

The chain links TRBV7-8 to TRBJ1-2, with D possibly TRBD1 on 6 matching bases. Trimming stripped 5 bases from V and 8 bases from J, with 18 bases between. The CDR3 is made up of 14 amino acids. Germline CDR1 reads SGHVS; CDR2 reads FQNEAQ. The CDR3 sequence is CASSPSTGQGGYTF. The DNA for the CDR3 is TGTGCCAGCAGCCCCTCTACGGGACAAGGAGGCTACACCTTC.

This clone has just a few counts. The chain joins TRBV28 to TRBJ1-6, with a tentative D call TRBD1 (5 bases). V lost 6 bases to trimming and J lost 7 bases, with 10 bases between them. The CDR3 consists of 13 residues. Germline assignment: CDR1 MDHEN and CDR2 SYDVKM. CDR3 sequence reads: CASSRVRNSPLHF. The CDR3 coding sequence is TGTGCCAGCAGCAGGGTGAGGAATTCACCCCTCCACTTT. Filled out from reference TRBV28 and TRBJ1-6, the complete variable domain reads DVKVTQSSRYLVKRTGEKVFLECVQDMDHENMFWYRQDPGLGLRLIYFSYDVKMKEKGDIPEGYSVSREKKERFSLILESASTNQTSMYLCASSRVRNSPLHFGNGTRLTVT.

The chain combines TRBV27 with TRBJ1-1, with D unclear. The CDR3 covers 13 residues. Trimming removed 3 bases at V and 1 base at J, with 6 bases between. Germline V gene data show CDR1 as MNHEY and CDR2 as SMNVEV (reference sequence). The CDR3 DNA follows: TGTGCCAGCAGTTTCCGGGAGAACACTGAAGCTTTCTTT. It codes for CASSFRENTEAFF.

This clone was detected only a few times. V is TRBV30 and J is TRBJ1-3; perhaps TRBD1 as D (6 bases). The ends were cut back, 1 base at V and 9 bases at J, with 19 bases in the middle. The CDR3 is made up of 15 amino acids. The germline V gene encodes CDR1 GTSNPN and CDR2 SVGIG (reference sequence). CDR3 residues: CAWSDSRGGGGTIYF. The CDR3 nucleotides are TGTGCCTGGAGTGATTCCCGGGGGGGCGGAGGCACCATATATTTT.

CDR3 nucleotide sequence: TGTGCCACCGGATCCCCGGACAGGGTGGCAGATACGCAGTATTTT. The encoded protein is CATGSPDRVADTQYF. The chain carries TRBV24-1 and TRBJ2-3, with 8 nucleotides matching TRBD1. The trim removed 9 bases at V and 4 bases at J, leaving 11 bases unmatched. CDR3 length: 15 amino acids. Germline CDR1 reads KGHDR; CDR2 reads SFDVKD.

This clone was seen just once. The V and J genes are TRBV2 and TRBJ2-1, with unresolved D. The CDR3 totals 14 residues. Germline V lookup: CDR1 SNHLY, CDR2 FYNNEI. Trimming stripped 1 base from V and 2 bases from J, with 6 bases between. The CDR3 is CASSEVVAYNEQFF. The CDR3 DNA reads as TGTGCCAGCAGTGAAGTTGTAGCCTACAATGAGCAGTTCTTC.

This chain's CDR3 is CASSFRRHGQLTRGDYEQYF. In nucleotides, the CDR3 is TGTGCCAGCAGCTTTCGACGGCACGGACAGTTGACTCGGGGCGATTACGAGCAGTACTTC. The rearrangement links TRBV5-4 to TRBJ2-7; tentatively, D is TRBD1 (6 bases). Trimming shortened V by 2 bases and J by 4 bases, and 31 bases separated the two germline ends. CDR3 length: 20 residues. Germline V gene lookup returns CDR1 SGHNT and CDR2 YYREEE (reference sequence).

J is TRBJ1-4 and V is TRBV7-9, with 7 bases lining up with TRBD1. J lost 0 bases, V lost 5 bases, and 12 bases had no gene match. The CDR3 loop spans 18 amino acids. Per germline, CDR1 SEHNR and CDR2 FQNEAQ (reference sequence). The CDR3 loop reads CASSLGRRQGATNEKLFF. The CDR3 region has the DNA TGTGCCAGCAGCCTAGGACGGCGACAGGGAGCAACTAATGAAAAACTGTTTTTT.

This clone was observed a handful of times. The CDR3 DNA is TGTGCCAGCAGTGACCTCGGACAGTCCAGCTACACCTTC. This translates into CASSDLGQSSYTF. The chain is built from TRBV6-1 and TRBJ1-2; TRBD1 might be the D (6 bases). This CDR3 is 13 amino acids long. V was pared by 3 bases and J by 9 bases, with 14 bases between. Germline V gene lookup returns CDR1 MNHNS and CDR2 SASEGT.

This clone was found once. This sequence joins TRBV27 and TRBJ1-4; 9 bases fit TRBD1. Germline CDR1 and CDR2: MNHEY and SMNVEV (reference sequence). V was clipped by 0 bases and J by 2 bases; unmatched bases: 7. The CDR3 contains 18 residues. The CDR3 DNA reads TGTGCCAGCAGTTTATCTGCGGACAGGGGTGCTACTAATGAAAAACTGTTTTTT. It is translated as CASSLSADRGATNEKLFF.